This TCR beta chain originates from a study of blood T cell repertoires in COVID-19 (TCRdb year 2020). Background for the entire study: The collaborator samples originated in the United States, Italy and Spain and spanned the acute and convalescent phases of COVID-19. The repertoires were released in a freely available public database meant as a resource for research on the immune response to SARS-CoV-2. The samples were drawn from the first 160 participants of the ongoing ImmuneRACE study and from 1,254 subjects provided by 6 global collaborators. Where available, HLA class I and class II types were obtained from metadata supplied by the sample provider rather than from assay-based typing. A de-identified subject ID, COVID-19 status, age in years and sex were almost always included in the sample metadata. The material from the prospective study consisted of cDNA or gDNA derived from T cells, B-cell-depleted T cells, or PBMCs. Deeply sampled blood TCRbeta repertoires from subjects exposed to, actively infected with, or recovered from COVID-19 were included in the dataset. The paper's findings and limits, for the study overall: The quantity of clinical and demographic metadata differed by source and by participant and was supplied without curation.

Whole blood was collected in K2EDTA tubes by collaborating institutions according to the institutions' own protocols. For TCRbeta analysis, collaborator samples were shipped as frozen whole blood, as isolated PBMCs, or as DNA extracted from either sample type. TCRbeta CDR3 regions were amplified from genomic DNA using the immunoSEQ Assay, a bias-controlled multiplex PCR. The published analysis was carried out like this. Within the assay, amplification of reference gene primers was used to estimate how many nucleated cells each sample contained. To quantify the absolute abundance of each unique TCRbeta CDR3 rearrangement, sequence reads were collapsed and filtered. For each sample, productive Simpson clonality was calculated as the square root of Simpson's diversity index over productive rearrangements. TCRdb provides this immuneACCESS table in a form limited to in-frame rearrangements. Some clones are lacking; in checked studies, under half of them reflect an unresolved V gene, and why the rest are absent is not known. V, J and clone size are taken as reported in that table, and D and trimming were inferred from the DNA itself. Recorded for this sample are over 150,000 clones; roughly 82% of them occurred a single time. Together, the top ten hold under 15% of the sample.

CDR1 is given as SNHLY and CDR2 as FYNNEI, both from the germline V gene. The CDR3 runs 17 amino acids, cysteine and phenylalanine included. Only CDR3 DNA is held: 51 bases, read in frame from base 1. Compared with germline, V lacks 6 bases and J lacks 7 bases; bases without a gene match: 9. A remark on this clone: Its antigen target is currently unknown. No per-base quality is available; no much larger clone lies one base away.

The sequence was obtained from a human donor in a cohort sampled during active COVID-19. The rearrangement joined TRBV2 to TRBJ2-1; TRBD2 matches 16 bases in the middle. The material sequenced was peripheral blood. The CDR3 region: CASSSGTSGRGWNEQFF. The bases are TGTGCCAGCAGCAGTGGGACTAGCGGGAGGGGTTGGAATGAGCAGTTCTTC.